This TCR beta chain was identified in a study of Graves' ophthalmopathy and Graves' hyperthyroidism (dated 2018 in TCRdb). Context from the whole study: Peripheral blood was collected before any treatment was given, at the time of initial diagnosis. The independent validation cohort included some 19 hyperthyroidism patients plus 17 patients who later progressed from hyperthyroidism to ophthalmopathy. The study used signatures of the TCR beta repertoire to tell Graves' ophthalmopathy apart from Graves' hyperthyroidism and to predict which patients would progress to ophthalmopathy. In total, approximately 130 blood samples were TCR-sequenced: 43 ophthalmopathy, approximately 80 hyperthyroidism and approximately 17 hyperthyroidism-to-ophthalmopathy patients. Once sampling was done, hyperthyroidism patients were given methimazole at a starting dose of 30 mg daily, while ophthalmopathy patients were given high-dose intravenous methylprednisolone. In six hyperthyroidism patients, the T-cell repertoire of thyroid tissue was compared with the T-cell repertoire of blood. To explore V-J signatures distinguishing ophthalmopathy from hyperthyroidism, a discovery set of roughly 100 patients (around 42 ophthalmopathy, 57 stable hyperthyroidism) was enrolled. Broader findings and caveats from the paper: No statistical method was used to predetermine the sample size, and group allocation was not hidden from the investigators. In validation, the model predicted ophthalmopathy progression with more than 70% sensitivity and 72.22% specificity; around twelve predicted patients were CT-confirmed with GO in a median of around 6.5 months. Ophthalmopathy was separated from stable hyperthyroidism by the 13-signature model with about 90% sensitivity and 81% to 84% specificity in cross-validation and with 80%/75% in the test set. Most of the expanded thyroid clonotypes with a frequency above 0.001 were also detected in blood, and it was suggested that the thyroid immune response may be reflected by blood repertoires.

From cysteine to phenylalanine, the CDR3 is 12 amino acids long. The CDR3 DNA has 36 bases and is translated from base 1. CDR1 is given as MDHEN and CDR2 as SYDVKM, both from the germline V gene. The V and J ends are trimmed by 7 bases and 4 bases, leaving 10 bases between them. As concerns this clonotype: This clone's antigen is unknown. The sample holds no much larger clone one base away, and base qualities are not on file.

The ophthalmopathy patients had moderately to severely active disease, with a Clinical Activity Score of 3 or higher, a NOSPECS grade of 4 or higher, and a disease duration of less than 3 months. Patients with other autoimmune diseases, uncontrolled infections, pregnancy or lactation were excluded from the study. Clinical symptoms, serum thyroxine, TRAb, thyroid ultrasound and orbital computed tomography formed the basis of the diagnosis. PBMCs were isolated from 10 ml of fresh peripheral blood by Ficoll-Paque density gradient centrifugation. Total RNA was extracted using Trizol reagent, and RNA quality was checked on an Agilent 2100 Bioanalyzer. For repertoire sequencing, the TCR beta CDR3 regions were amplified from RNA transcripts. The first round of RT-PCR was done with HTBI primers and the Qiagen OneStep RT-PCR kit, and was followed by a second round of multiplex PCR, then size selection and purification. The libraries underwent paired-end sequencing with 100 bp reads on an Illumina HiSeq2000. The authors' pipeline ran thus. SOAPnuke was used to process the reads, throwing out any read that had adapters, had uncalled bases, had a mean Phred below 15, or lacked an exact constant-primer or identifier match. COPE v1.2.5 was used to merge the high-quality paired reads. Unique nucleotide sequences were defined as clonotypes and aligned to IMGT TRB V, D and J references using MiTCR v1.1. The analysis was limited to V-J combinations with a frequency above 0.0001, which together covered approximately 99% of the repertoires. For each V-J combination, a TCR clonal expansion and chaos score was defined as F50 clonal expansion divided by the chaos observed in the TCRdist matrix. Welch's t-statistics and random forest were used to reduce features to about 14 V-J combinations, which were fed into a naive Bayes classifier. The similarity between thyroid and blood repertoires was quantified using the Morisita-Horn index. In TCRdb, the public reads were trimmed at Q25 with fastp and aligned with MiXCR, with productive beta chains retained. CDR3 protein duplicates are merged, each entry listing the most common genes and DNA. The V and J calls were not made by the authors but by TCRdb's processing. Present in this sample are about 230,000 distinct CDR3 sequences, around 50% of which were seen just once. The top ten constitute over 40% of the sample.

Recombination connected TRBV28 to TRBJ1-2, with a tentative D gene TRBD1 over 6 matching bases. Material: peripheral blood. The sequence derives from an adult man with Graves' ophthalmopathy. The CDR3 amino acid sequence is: CASMGRGYGYTF. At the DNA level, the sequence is TGTGCCAGCATGGGCAGGGGCTATGGCTACACCTTC.